The 7 T cell receptor beta chains presented below share a single source sample, sequenced in a study of T cells in narcolepsy. Some clones are missing from TCRdb's copy, which holds only in-frame ones; the method was immunoSEQ multiplex PCR. The sample contains about 33,000 clones, roughly 90% of which appear only once. Sequencing was done on a sample of CD45RA- memory CD4+ T cells from PBMCs. The receptor set was obtained from a human donor with narcolepsy.

The chain joins TRBV5-1 to TRBJ1-5; D is uncertain. This CDR3 contains 15 residues. The germline CDR1 and CDR2 sequences are SGHRS and YFSETQ. Trimming pared 0 bases from V and 0 bases from J, leaving 7 bases between. CDR3 region: CASSLGQSSNQPQHF. The CDR3 DNA reads as TGCGCCAGCAGCTTGGGGCAGAGTAGCAATCAGCCCCAGCATTTT.

The chain carries TRBV28 and TRBJ1-4; D is ambiguous. Trimming pared 1 base from V and 2 bases from J, leaving 8 bases between. The CDR3 runs to 15 residues. Germline V lookup: CDR1 MDHEN, CDR2 SYDVKM. The CDR3 DNA follows: TGTGCCAGCAGTTTATCCCCTCCTACTAATGAAAAACTGTTTTTT. It codes for CASSLSPPTNEKLFF. Supplemented by reference TRBV28 and TRBJ1-4, the full variable domain reads DVKVTQSSRYLVKRTGEKVFLECVQDMDHENMFWYRQDPGLGLRLIYFSYDVKMKEKGDIPEGYSVSREKKERFSLILESASTNQTSMYLCASSLSPPTNEKLFFGSGTQLSVL.

CDR3 sequence: CASILPGPNYEQFF. The CDR3 bases are TGTGCCAGCATCCTACCGGGACCGAACTATGAGCAGTTCTTC. The chain combines TRBV28 with TRBJ2-1; D is possibly TRBD1 or TRBD2 (5 bases each). The CDR3 is made up of 14 amino acids. V lost 7 bases and J 8 bases, leaving 18 bases between the germline ends. The germline CDR1 and CDR2 sequences are MDHEN and SYDVKM.

The chain combines TRBV7-3 with TRBJ2-6, with no clear D. The CDR3 totals 15 residues. Germline loops: CDR1 SGHTA, CDR2 FQGTGA. The ends were cut back, 2 bases at V and 4 bases at J, with 9 bases in the middle. The CDR3 protein is CASSLGMAGANVLTF. The CDR3 DNA sequence: TGTGCCAGCAGCTTAGGGATGGCAGGGGCCAACGTCCTGACTTTC.

The genes are TRBV14 and TRBJ2-7; D possibly corresponds to TRBD1 (6 bases). The CDR3 runs 12 residues. Trimming shortened V by 7 bases and J by 3 bases, and 10 bases separated the two germline ends. In germline, CDR1 is SGHDN, CDR2 FVKESK. In DNA, the CDR3 is TGTGCCAGCAAGATACAGGGCTACGAGCAGTACTTC. It specifies CASKIQGYEQYF.

CDR3 sequence reads: CASSPTAETQYF. In DNA, the CDR3 is TGTGCCAGTTCGCCGACGGCAGAGACCCAGTACTTC. The V call is TRBV19, the J call TRBJ2-5; D gene unclear. Germline loops: CDR1 LNHDA, CDR2 SQIVND (reference sequence). Trimming took off 8 bases at V and 4 bases at J, with 11 bases between the two ends. This CDR3 region has 12 residues.

This clone was counted between two and nine times. The CDR3 DNA sequence: TGTGCCAGCAGGAGGGATGAGCAGTTCTTC. This codes for CASRRDEQFF. The V gene is TRBV28, the J gene TRBJ2-1, with a possible D match to TRBD2 (5 bases). Trimming shortened V by 6 bases and J by 8 bases, and 5 bases separated the two germline ends. This CDR3 comprises 10 residues. Germline V gives CDR1 MDHEN, CDR2 SYDVKM.